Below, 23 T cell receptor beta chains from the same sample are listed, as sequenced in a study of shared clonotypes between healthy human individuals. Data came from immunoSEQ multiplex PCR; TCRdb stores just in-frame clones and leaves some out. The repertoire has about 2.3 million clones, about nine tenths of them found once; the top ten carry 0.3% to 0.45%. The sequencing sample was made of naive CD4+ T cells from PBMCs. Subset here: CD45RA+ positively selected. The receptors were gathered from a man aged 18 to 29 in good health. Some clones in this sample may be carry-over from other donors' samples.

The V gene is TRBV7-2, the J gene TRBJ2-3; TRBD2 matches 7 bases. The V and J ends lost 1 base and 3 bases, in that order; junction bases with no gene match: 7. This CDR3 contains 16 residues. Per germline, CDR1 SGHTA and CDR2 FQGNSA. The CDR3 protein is CASSLDGGSSTDTQYF. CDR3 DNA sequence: TGTGCCAGCAGCTTAGATGGCGGGAGCTCAACAGATACGCAGTATTTT. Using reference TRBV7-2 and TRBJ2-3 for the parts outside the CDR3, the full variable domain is GAGVSQSPSNKVTEKGKDVELRCDPISGHTALYWYRQSLGQGLEFLIYFQGNSAPDKSGLPSDRFSAERTGGSVSTLTIQRTQQEDSAVYLCASSLDGGSSTDTQYFGPGTRLTVL.

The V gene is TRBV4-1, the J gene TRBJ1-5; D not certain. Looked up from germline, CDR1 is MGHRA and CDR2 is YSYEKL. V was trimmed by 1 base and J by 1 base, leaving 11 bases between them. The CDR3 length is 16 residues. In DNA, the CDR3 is TGCGCCAGCAGCCAAGGCAGTGTCCTCAGCAATCAGCCCCAGCATTTT. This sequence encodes CASSQGSVLSNQPQHF.

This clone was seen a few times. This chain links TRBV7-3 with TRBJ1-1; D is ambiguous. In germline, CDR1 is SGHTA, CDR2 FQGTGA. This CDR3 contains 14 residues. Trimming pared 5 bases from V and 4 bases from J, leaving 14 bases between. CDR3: CASSLGVTGTEAFF. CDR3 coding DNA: TGTGCCAGCAGCCTCGGTGTTACCGGCACTGAAGCTTTCTTT.

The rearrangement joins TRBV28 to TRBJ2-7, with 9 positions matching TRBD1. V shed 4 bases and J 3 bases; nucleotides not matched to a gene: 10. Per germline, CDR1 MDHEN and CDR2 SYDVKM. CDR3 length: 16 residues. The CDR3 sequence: CASSSTPGQGRYEQYF. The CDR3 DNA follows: TGTGCCAGCAGTTCAACTCCGGGACAGGGCCGCTACGAGCAGTACTTC.

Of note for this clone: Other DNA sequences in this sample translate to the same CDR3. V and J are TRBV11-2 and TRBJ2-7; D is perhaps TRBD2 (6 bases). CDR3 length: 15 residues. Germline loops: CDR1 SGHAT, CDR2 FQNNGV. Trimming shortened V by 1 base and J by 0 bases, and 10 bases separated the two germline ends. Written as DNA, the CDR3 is TGTGCCAGCAGCTTAGTGGTGGGAGGCTCCTACGAGCAGTACTTC. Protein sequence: CASSLVVGGSYEQYF.

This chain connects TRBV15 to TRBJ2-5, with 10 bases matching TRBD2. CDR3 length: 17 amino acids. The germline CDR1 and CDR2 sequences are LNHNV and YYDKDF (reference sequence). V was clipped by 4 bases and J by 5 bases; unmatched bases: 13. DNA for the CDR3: TGTGCCACCAGCACCAGGATCCTAGCGGGAGTAGTGGAGACCCAGTACTTC. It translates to CATSTRILAGVVETQYF.

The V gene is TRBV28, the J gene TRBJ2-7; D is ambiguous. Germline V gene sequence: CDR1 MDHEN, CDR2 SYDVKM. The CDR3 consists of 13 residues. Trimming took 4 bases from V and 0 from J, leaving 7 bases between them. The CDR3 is CASSSLSSYEQYF. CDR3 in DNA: TGTGCCAGCAGTTCCCTGAGCTCCTACGAGCAGTACTTC.

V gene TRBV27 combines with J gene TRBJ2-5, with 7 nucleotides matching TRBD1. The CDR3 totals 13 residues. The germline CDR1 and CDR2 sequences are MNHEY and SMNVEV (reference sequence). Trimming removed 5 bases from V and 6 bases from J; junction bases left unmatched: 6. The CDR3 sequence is CASSQDRIQTQYF. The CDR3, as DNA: TGTGCCAGCAGTCAGGACAGGATCCAGACCCAGTACTTC.

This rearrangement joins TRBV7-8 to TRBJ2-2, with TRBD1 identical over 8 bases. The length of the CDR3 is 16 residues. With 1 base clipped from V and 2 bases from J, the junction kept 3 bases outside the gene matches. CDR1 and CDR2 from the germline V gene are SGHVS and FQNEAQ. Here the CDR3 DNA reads TGTGCCAGCAGCTTAGTAACAGGGGGTAACACCGGGGAGCTGTTTTTT. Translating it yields CASSLVTGGNTGELFF. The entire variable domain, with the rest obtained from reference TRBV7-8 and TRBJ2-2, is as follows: GAGVSQSPRYKVAKRGQDVALRCDPISGHVSLFWYQQALGQGPEFLTYFQNEAQLDKSGLPSDRFFAERPEGSVSTLKIQRTQQEDSAVYLCASSLVTGGNTGELFFGEGSRLTVL.

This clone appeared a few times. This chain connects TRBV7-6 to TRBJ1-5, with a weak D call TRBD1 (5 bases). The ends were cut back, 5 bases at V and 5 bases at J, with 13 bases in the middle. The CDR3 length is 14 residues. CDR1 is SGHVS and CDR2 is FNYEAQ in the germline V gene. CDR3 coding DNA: TGTGCCAGCAGCGACCGGGACGGCGATCAGCCCCAGCATTTT. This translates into CASSDRDGDQPQHF.

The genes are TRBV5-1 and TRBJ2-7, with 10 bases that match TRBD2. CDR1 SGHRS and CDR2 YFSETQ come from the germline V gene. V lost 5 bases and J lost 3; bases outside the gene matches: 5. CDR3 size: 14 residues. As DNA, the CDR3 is TGCGCCAGCAGGGCACTAGCGGGAAGCTACGAGCAGTACTTC. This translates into CASRALAGSYEQYF.

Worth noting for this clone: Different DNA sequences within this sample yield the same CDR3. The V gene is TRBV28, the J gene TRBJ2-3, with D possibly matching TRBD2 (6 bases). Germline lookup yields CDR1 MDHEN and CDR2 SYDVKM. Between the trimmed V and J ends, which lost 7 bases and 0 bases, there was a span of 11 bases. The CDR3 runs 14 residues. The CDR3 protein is CASTSGTSTDTQYF. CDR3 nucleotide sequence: TGTGCCAGCACCTCCGGGACTAGCACAGATACGCAGTATTTT. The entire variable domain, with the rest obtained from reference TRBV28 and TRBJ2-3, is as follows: DVKVTQSSRYLVKRTGEKVFLECVQDMDHENMFWYRQDPGLGLRLIYFSYDVKMKEKGDIPEGYSVSREKKERFSLILESASTNQTSMYLCASTSGTSTDTQYFGPGTRLTVL.

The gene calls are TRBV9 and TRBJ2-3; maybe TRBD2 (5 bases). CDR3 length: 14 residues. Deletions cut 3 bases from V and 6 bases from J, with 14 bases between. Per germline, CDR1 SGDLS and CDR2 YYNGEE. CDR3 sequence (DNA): TGTGCCAGCAGCGCCCGACCCACTAGGGATACGCAGTATTTT. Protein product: CASSARPTRDTQYF.

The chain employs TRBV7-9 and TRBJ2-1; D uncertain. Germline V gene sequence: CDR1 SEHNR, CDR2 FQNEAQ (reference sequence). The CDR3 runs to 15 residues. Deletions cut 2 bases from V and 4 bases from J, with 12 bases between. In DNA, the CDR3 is TGTGCCAGCAGCTTACAGGCAGGTACTTACAATGAGCAGTTCTTC. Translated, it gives CASSLQAGTYNEQFF.

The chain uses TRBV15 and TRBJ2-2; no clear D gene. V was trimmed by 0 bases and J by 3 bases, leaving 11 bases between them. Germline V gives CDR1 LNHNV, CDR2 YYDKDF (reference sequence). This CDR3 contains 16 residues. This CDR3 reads CATSREGLGYTGELFF. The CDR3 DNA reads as TGTGCCACCAGCAGAGAAGGTCTCGGATACACCGGGGAGCTGTTTTTT.

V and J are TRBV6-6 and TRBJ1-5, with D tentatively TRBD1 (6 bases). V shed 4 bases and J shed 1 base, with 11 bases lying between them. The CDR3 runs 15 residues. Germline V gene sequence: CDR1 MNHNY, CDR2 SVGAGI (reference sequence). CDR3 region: CASSLLGQSNQPQHF. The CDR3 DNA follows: TGTGCCAGCAGTTTACTCGGACAGAGCAATCAGCCCCAGCATTTT.

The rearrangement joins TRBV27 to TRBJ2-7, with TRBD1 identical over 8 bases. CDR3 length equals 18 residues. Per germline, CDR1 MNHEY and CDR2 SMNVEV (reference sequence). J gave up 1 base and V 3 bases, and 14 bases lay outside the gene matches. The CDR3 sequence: CASSFLSDRGPGSYEQYF. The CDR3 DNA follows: TGTGCCAGCAGTTTTTTATCCGACAGGGGTCCAGGATCCTACGAGCAGTACTTC.

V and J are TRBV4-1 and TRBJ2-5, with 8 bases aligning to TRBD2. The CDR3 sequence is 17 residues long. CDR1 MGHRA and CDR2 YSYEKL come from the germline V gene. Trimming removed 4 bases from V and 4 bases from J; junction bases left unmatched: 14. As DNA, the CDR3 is TGCGCCAGCAGCCGGCCCCGGGAGGGCGGGGGAGGAGAGACCCAGTACTTC. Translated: CASSRPREGGGGETQYF.

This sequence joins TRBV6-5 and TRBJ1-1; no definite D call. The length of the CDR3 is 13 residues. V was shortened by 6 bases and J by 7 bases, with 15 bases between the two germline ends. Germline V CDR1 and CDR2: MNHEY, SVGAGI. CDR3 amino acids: CASSPTENFEAFF. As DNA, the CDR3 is TGTGCCAGCAGCCCAACTGAAAACTTTGAAGCTTTCTTT.

The CDR3 DNA follows: TGCGCCAGCAGCGATTTTCCGGGACGGGTGGGCACCGGGGAGCTGTTTTTT. Encoded protein: CASSDFPGRVGTGELFF. The V call is TRBV10-1, the J call TRBJ2-2; the D gene could be TRBD1 or TRBD2 (5 bases each). The CDR3 runs 17 residues. The germline CDR1 and CDR2 sequences are WNHNN and SYGVQD (reference sequence). Trimming left V 6 bases short and J 4 bases short, with 21 bases between.

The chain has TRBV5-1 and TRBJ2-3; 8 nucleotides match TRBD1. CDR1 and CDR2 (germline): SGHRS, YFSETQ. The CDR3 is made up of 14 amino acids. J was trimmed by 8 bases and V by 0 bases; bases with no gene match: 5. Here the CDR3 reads CASSLATGAATQYF. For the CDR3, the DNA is TGCGCCAGCAGCTTGGCGACAGGGGCAGCTACGCAGTATTTT. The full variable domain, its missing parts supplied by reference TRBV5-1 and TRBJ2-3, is KAGVTQTPRYLIKTRGQQVTLSCSPISGHRSVSWYQQTPGQGLQFLFEYFSETQRNKGNFPGRFSGRQFSNSRSEMNVSTLELGDSALYLCASSLATGAATQYFGPGTRLTVL.

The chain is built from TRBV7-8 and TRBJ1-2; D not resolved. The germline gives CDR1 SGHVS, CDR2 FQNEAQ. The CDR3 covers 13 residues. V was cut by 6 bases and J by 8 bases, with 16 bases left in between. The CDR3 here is CASSLGASNGYTF. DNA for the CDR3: TGTGCCAGCAGTCTCGGAGCGTCTAACGGCTACACCTTC.

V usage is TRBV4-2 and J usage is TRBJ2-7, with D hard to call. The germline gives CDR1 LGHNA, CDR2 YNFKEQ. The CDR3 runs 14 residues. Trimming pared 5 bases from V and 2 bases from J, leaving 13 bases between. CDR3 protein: CASSSGPDTYEQYF. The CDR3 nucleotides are TGTGCCAGCAGCTCGGGCCCGGATACCTACGAGCAGTACTTC.